A selection of T cell receptor beta chains follows, all from one sample in a study of blood T cell repertoires in COVID-19. Sequenced by immunoSEQ multiplex PCR; TCRdb stores in-frame clones only, minus some. The sample contains hundreds of thousands of clones, about 85% of which appear only once. The sequencing input was PBMCs or T cells enriched from blood (not recorded which). The receptors were sampled from a woman between 45 and 60 years old who had recovered from COVID-19. Each CDR3 is given with its conserved first and last residue. The D gene is left open where the match is weak. Some rows have no size entry. The others give once, few or many, or a class for an expanded clone.

J: TRBJ1-1
V: TRBV7-3
D: .
size: .
DNA: TGTGCCAGCAGCTCCGACAGTAACATGAACACTGAAGCTTTCTTT
CDR3: CASSSDSNMNTEAFF

J: TRBJ1-2
V: TRBV30
D: .
size: few
DNA: TGTGCCTGCCCAATCCCGGTCTATGGCTACACCTTC
CDR3: CACPIPVYGYTF

J: TRBJ2-2
V: TRBV27
D: .
size: .
DNA: TGTGCCAGCCGAAGACTTGACACCGGGGAGCTGTTTTTT
CDR3: CASRRLDTGELFF

J: TRBJ2-5
V: TRBV2
D: TRBD1
size: .
DNA: TGTGCCAGCAGGAGGGGACAGACTAAAGAGACCCAGTACTTC
CDR3: CASRRGQTKETQYF

J: TRBJ1-1
V: TRBV13
D: .
size: .
DNA: TGTGCCAGCAGCTTGGGAAGCGGGCCCCGGACTGAAGCTTTCTTT
CDR3: CASSLGSGPRTEAFF

J: TRBJ2-7
V: TRBV19
D: TRBD1
size: .
DNA: TGTGCCAGTAGTATGGCCGCCAGACAGGGTTCCTACGAGCAGTACTTC
CDR3: CASSMAARQGSYEQYF

J: TRBJ1-2
V: TRBV28
D: .
size: .
DNA: TGTGCCAGCAGTTCCCATGGTTGGGACATCGCGACCTATGGCTACACCTTC
CDR3: CASSSHGWDIATYGYTF

J: TRBJ2-3
V: TRBV19
D: TRBD2
size: once
DNA: TGTGCCAGTAGAGGAGGCGGGGGGGTCCCCACAGATACGCAGTATTTT
CDR3: CASRGGGGVPTDTQYF

J: TRBJ2-1
V: TRBV4-2
D: TRBD2
size: .
DNA: TGTGCCAGCAGCCCGACTAGCGGGGGCAACAATGAGCAGTTCTTC
CDR3: CASSPTSGGNNEQFF

J: TRBJ2-6
V: TRBV4-3
D: TRBD1
size: few
DNA: TGCGCCAGCAGCCTCGGGGGACAGGGTCGGTCTGGGGCCAACGTCCTGACTTTC
CDR3: CASSLGGQGRSGANVLTF

J: TRBJ2-2
V: TRBV7-7
D: TRBD1
size: .
DNA: TGTGCCAGCAGCTTGGGACAGGGCACCGGGGAGCTGTTTTTT
CDR3: CASSLGQGTGELFF

J: TRBJ1-4
V: TRBV5-1
D: .
size: .
DNA: TGCGCCAGCAGCCTGACAGGACATAATGAAAAACTGTTTTTT
CDR3: CASSLTGHNEKLFF

J: TRBJ2-1
V: TRBV12-5
D: TRBD2
size: .
DNA: TGTGCTAGTGGTTTGGTAAGGTGGGAGGGCTACAATGAGCAGTTCTTC
CDR3: CASGLVRWEGYNEQFF

J: TRBJ2-1
V: TRBV6-1
D: .
size: once
DNA: TGTGCCAGCAGTGACCGGGGGCAGTTCTTC
CDR3: CASSDRGQFF

J: TRBJ2-7
V: TRBV19
D: TRBD1
size: .
DNA: TGTGCCAGTAGTAGCGGACAGGGGGTATACGAGCAGTACTTC
CDR3: CASSSGQGVYEQYF

J: TRBJ1-5
V: TRBV5-1
D: .
size: .
DNA: TGCGCCAGCAGCTTGGGGGGGGGCAATCAGCCCCAGCATTTT
CDR3: CASSLGGGNQPQHF

J: TRBJ2-1
V: TRBV3-1/TRBV3-2
D: TRBD2
size: .
DNA: TGTGCCACCTCCGGGACTAGCGGGACCAGGGAGCAGTTCTTC
CDR3: CATSGTSGTREQFF

J: TRBJ2-1
V: TRBV7-9
D: TRBD2
size: .
DNA: TGTGCCAGCATCTGGACTAGCCAACACAATGAGCAGTTCTTC
CDR3: CASIWTSQHNEQFF

J: TRBJ2-1
V: TRBV21-1
D: .
size: .
DNA: TGTGCCAGCAGCAAAGGGGACAGGGAATTCTACCCGATTCATAGGGCCTACAATGAGCAGTTCTTC
CDR3: CASSKGDREFYPIHRAYNEQFF

J: TRBJ1-2
V: TRBV29-1
D: .
size: few
DNA: TGCAGCGCCGTCCGGGACAACGACTATGGCTACACCTTC
CDR3: CSAVRDNDYGYTF

J: TRBJ1-1
V: TRBV7-9
D: .
size: .
DNA: TGTGCCAGCAGCCCACCGACTGGAGGAGGGAACACTGAAGCTTTCTTT
CDR3: CASSPPTGGGNTEAFF

J: TRBJ1-2
V: TRBV28
D: .
size: .
DNA: TGTGCCAGCAGTCCTGGCCCTCGCATGGGCTACTATGGCTACACCTTC
CDR3: CASSPGPRMGYYGYTF

J: TRBJ1-2
V: TRBV7-9
D: .
size: .
DNA: TGTGCCAGCAGCTACGGTAGCACAACCCTCTATGGCTACACCTTC
CDR3: CASSYGSTTLYGYTF

J: TRBJ2-1
V: TRBV9
D: .
size: .
DNA: TGTGCCAGCAGCGTAGCAAACAATGAGCAGTTCTTC
CDR3: CASSVANNEQFF

J: TRBJ1-6
V: TRBV30
D: .
size: .
DNA: TGTGCCTGGAGTGTACGAGGATCCTATAATTCACCCCTCCACTTT
CDR3: CAWSVRGSYNSPLHF

J: TRBJ1-1
V: TRBV28
D: .
size: .
DNA: TGTGCCAGCAGTTTATTCGCGCTTTCCGGGGGCACTGAAGCTTTCTTT
CDR3: CASSLFALSGGTEAFF

J: TRBJ1-4
V: TRBV7-9
D: TRBD1
size: .
DNA: TGTGCCAGCAGCTTACAGGGGGCGCGGGAAAAACTGTTTTTT
CDR3: CASSLQGAREKLFF

J: TRBJ2-3
V: TRBV11-2
D: TRBD2
size: .
DNA: TGTGCCAGCAGCTTAGATCGGGGGGTCGCAGATACGCAGTATTTT
CDR3: CASSLDRGVADTQYF

J: TRBJ1-2
V: TRBV18
D: TRBD1
size: .
DNA: TGTGCCAGCTCACCAGGACAGGAGTATGGCTACACCTTC
CDR3: CASSPGQEYGYTF

J: TRBJ2-1
V: TRBV5-1
D: TRBD1
size: .
DNA: TGCGCCAGCAGCTCGCCCCCAGAGGCCGGGACAGCCATCAATGAGCAGTTCTTC
CDR3: CASSSPPEAGTAINEQFF